This TCR beta chain was sequenced for a study of blood T cell repertoires in COVID-19. Looking at the study overall: Collection of acute and convalescent COVID-19 samples took place in the United States, Italy and Spain. PBMCs, B-cell-depleted T cells, or T cells were the source of the cDNA or gDNA that made up the material.

Participants came from 24 US areas, aged about 18 to 100 years. Per the authors' pipeline: How many nucleated cells were present was estimated from reference gene primer amplification. Here immunoSEQ multiplex PCR was the method, and the copy in TCRdb shows in-frame clones only, minus some. V, J and clone size are taken as reported in that table, and D and trimming were inferred from the DNA itself. Of around 200,000 clones listed, 75% to 90% are singletons. The CDR3 is 13 residues long. Germline CDR1 and CDR2: LNHDA and SQIVND (reference sequence). Trimming took 4 bases from V and 5 from J, leaving 12 bases between them.

The sequence was collected from a woman aged 40 to 55 with acute COVID-19. The specimen was PBMCs or T cells enriched from blood (not recorded which). The chain employs TRBV19 and TRBJ2-7, with D possibly matching TRBD2 (5 bases). The CDR3 is CASSTMVGDEQYF. Written as DNA, the CDR3 is TGTGCCAGTAGTACGATGGTCGGGGACGAGCAGTACTTC.